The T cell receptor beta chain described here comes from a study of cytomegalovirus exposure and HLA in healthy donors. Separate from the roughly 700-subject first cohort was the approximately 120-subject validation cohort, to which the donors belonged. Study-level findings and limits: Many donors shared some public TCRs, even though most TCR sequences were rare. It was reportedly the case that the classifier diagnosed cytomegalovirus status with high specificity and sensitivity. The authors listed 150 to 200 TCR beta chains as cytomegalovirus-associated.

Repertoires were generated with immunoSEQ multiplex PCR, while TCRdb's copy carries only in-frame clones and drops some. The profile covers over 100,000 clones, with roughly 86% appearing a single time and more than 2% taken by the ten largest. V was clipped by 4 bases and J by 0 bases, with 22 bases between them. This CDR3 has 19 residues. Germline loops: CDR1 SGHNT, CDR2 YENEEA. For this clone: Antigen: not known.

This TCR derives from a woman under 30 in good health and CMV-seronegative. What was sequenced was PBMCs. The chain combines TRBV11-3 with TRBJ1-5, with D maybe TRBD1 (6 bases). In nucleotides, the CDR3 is TGTGCCAGCAGCTCGAGGGACACCCGCCTCCCCTATAGCAATCAGCCCCAGCATTTT. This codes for CASSSRDTRLPYSNQPQHF.